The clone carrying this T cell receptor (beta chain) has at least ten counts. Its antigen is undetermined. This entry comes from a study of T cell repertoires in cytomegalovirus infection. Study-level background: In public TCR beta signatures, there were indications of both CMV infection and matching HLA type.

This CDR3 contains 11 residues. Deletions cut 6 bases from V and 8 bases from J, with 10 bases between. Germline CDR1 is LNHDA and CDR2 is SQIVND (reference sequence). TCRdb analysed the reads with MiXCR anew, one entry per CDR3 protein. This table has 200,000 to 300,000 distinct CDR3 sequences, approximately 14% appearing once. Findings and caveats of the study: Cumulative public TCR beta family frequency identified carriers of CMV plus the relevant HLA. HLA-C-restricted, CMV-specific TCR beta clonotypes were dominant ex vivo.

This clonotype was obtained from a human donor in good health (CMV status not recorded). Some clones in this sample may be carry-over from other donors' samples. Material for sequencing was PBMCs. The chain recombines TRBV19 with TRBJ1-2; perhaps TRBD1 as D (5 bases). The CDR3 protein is CASSTEGGYTF. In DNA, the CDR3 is TGTGCCAGTAGCACCGAGGGGGGCTACACCTTC.